A selection of T cell receptor beta chains follows, all from one sample in a study of cytomegalovirus exposure and HLA in healthy donors. TCRdb keeps only in-frame clones here, not all; method: immunoSEQ multiplex PCR. The data hold about 130,000 clones, with approximately 79% observed a single time. Material for sequencing was PBMCs. These receptors were obtained from a man aged 45-60 years in good health and CMV-seropositive. Both conserved end residues are part of each CDR3. The D gene is left open where the match is weak. For some rows the clone size is stated as once, few or many, or as a class when expanded; others skip it.

d_call j_call clone_size v_call cdr3_aa cdr3_nt
. TRBJ1-1 . TRBV7-9 CSSSLVTDTEAFF TGTTCCAGCAGCTTAGTTACGGACACTGAAGCTTTCTTT
. TRBJ1-2 . TRBV19 CAASQQAVYGYTF TGTGCCGCATCACAACAGGCTGTCTATGGCTACACCTTC
. TRBJ2-7 . TRBV7-6 CASSRRGHYEQYF TGTGCCAGCAGCCGGAGGGGGCACTACGAGCAGTACTTC
. TRBJ2-2 . TRBV15 CATAAGSGATGELFF TGTGCCACCGCAGCCGGCAGCGGAGCTACCGGGGAGCTGTTTTTT
TRBD2 TRBJ2-7 . TRBV11-3 CASSLDPSGRSSYEQYF TGTGCCAGCAGCTTAGACCCTAGCGGCCGGAGCTCCTACGAGCAGTACTTC
TRBD1 TRBJ1-1 . TRBV11-3 CASSPRQGPNTEAFF TGTGCCAGCAGCCCTCGACAGGGTCCGAACACTGAAGCTTTCTTT
. TRBJ1-1 . TRBV18 CASSRGRDEAFF TGTGCCAGCTCAAGGGGGAGGGACGAAGCTTTCTTT
. TRBJ2-1 . TRBV7-2 CASSPGAITLYNEQFF TGTGCCAGCAGCCCTGGGGCCATAACCCTCTACAATGAGCAGTTCTTC
. TRBJ1-1 few TRBV4-1 CASSQDRISTEAFF TGCGCCAGCAGCCAAGACCGCATTAGCACTGAAGCTTTCTTT
. TRBJ1-2 . TRBV7-2 CASSLGQINYGYTF TGTGCCAGCAGCTTAGGACAGATAAACTATGGCTACACCTTC
TRBD2 TRBJ2-3 . TRBV6-1 CASTFSGSYTDTQYF TGTGCCAGCACCTTTAGCGGGAGCTACACAGATACGCAGTATTTT
. TRBJ2-7 . TRBV6-5 CASSYSWGQGREQYF TGTGCCAGCAGTTACTCGTGGGGGCAGGGGCGGGAGCAGTACTTC
TRBD1 TRBJ2-7 . TRBV11-3 CASSLGGQGTYEQYF TGTGCCAGCAGCTTAGGGGGACAGGGGACCTACGAGCAGTACTTC
. TRBJ1-1 . TRBV7-2 CASSSSGIGAFF TGTGCCAGCAGCTCCTCGGGGATTGGGGCTTTCTTT
. TRBJ2-6 once TRBV7-2 CASSFRDRAFSGANVLTF TGTGCCAGCAGCTTCCGAGACAGAGCATTCTCTGGGGCCAACGTCCTGACTTTC
. TRBJ1-1 . TRBV18 CASSPRGQQDTEAFF TGTGCCAGCTCACCTCGAGGACAACAGGATACTGAAGCTTTCTTT
. TRBJ1-1 once TRBV11-2 CASSLSGQEAFF TGTGCCAGCAGCTTAAGTGGGCAAGAAGCTTTCTTT
. TRBJ1-5 . TRBV18 CASSTDRGQPQHF TGTGCCAGCTCAACGGACAGAGGACAGCCCCAGCATTTT
TRBD1 TRBJ2-1 . TRBV10-3 CAISDIILGTGGVYSYNEQFF TGTGCCATCAGTGATATAATCTTAGGGACAGGGGGCGTCTATAGCTACAATGAGCAGTTCTTC
. TRBJ1-5 . TRBV2 CASRRQGGPNQPQHF TGTGCCAGCAGAAGGCAGGGAGGCCCCAATCAGCCCCAGCATTTT
. TRBJ1-2 . TRBV5-1 CASRLKQGDYGYTF TGCGCCAGCAGATTAAAACAGGGCGACTATGGCTACACCTTC
TRBD1 TRBJ1-4 . TRBV29-1 CSAGTGGEKLFF TGCAGCGCAGGGACAGGGGGGGAAAAACTGTTTTTT
. TRBJ2-5 . TRBV18 CASSLGRKETQYF TGTGCCAGCTCACTGGGCCGGAAGGAGACCCAGTACTTC
. TRBJ2-7 . TRBV18 CASSPGYTYEQYF TGTGCCAGCTCACCGGGCTACACCTACGAGCAGTACTTC
TRBD2 TRBJ2-7 . TRBV28 CASSPGLGSSYEQYF TGTGCCAGCAGTCCGGGACTAGGGAGCTCCTACGAGCAGTACTTC
TRBD1 TRBJ1-2 few TRBV19 CASSIVSDRLRGYTF TGTGCCAGTAGTATTGTGTCGGACAGGCTTCGTGGCTACACCTTC
. TRBJ1-1 few TRBV11-3 CASSFRQAQNTEAFF TGTGCCAGCAGCTTCCGACAGGCACAGAACACTGAAGCTTTCTTT
. TRBJ1-4 . TRBV5-1 CASSLDRSNEKLFF TGCGCCAGCAGCTTGGACAGATCTAATGAAAAACTGTTTTTT
. TRBJ2-2 . TRBV19 CASTDLRGSFAGELFF TGTGCCAGTACGGACCTTAGGGGTTCCTTCGCCGGGGAGCTGTTTTTT
TRBD2 TRBJ2-1 . TRBV5-4 CASSVQRGAIYNEQFF TGTGCCAGCAGCGTCCAGCGGGGGGCCATATACAATGAGCAGTTCTTC
. TRBJ2-7 . TRBV10-3 CAISLKGDYEQYF TGTGCCATCAGTCTAAAGGGAGACTACGAGCAGTACTTC
. TRBJ1-5 few TRBV6-5 CASSKTGNQPQHF TGTGCCAGCAGTAAAACAGGGAATCAGCCCCAGCATTTT
. TRBJ2-3 . TRBV5-1 CASRVQGSASTDTQYF TGCGCCAGCAGGGTTCAGGGGTCCGCTAGCACAGATACGCAGTATTTT
. TRBJ1-3 few TRBV29-1 CSVRGQGNTIYF TGCAGCGTTCGTGGGCAAGGAAACACCATATATTTT
. TRBJ1-2 few TRBV5-4 CASSPGGRSNYGYTF TGTGCCAGCAGCCCGGGGGGCAGATCTAACTATGGCTACACCTTC
. TRBJ2-7 . TRBV6-5 CASSYSLLALYEQYF TGTGCCAGCAGTTACTCGCTGTTAGCGCTCTACGAGCAGTACTTC
TRBD2 TRBJ2-1 . TRBV28 CASSSWRGAGDEQFF TGTGCCAGCAGCTCCTGGCGGGGGGCCGGGGATGAGCAGTTCTTC
. TRBJ1-3 . TRBV5-4 CASSLRQGGNTIYF TGTGCCAGCAGCCTACGCCAGGGAGGAAACACCATATATTTT
. TRBJ2-5 . TRBV6-5 CASTAGSGKETQYF TGTGCCAGCACCGCGGGATCCGGTAAAGAGACCCAGTACTTC
TRBD1 TRBJ1-5 . TRBV6-6 CASWDRDQPQHF TGTGCCAGCTGGGACAGGGATCAGCCCCAGCATTTT
. TRBJ2-5 . TRBV9 CASSRDWGGLETQYF TGTGCCAGCAGTAGGGACTGGGGAGGATTAGAGACCCAGTACTTC
TRBD1 TRBJ1-2 . TRBV5-4 CASSWGTGGENGYTF TGTGCCAGCAGCTGGGGGACAGGGGGCGAAAATGGCTACACCTTC
. TRBJ2-5 once TRBV7-9 CASSPWTAQETQYF TGTGCCAGCAGCCCGTGGACAGCCCAAGAGACCCAGTACTTC
. TRBJ2-7 . TRBV6-1 CASREQVYLVDEQYF TGTGCCAGCAGGGAACAGGTCTACCTGGTCGACGAGCAGTACTTC
TRBD2 TRBJ2-5 few TRBV5-1 CASSQGDIAGGLETQYF TGCGCCAGCAGCCAGGGGGACATAGCGGGGGGGCTTGAGACCCAGTACTTC
. TRBJ2-1 . TRBV5-1 CASSVTRNNEQFF TGCGCCAGCAGCGTGACACGGAACAATGAGCAGTTCTTC
TRBD2 TRBJ2-3 . TRBV5-1 CASSLSGGSTDTQYF TGCGCCAGCAGCTTGTCGGGGGGGAGCACAGATACGCAGTATTTT
. TRBJ1-2 . TRBV18 CASSPRGDAGYTF TGTGCCAGCTCACCACGGGGGGATGCTGGCTACACCTTC
. TRBJ1-5 . TRBV10-1 CASSEDRSRPQHF TGCGCCAGCAGTGAGGATCGTTCGAGGCCCCAGCATTTT
. TRBJ1-1 few TRBV5-1 CASSLVQGDTEAFF TGCGCCAGCAGCTTGGTACAGGGCGACACTGAAGCTTTCTTT
TRBD1 TRBJ2-2 . TRBV11-3 CASSPGQFLVLGELFF TGTGCCAGCAGCCCGGGACAGTTCCTAGTTCTCGGGGAGCTGTTTTTT
. TRBJ1-5 . TRBV5-5 CASSLVATLSNQPQHF TGTGCCAGCAGCTTGGTCGCTACGCTTAGCAATCAGCCCCAGCATTTT
. TRBJ1-4 . TRBV5-1 CASSLNLGGNAATNEKLFF TGCGCCAGCAGCTTGAATTTAGGGGGAAACGCCGCAACTAATGAAAAACTGTTTTTT
. TRBJ1-1 . TRBV25-1 CASSAQGRSTEAFF TGTGCCAGCAGTGCACAGGGCCGAAGCACTGAAGCTTTCTTT